This TCR beta chain was sequenced during a study of cytomegalovirus exposure and HLA in healthy donors (dated by TCRdb to the late 2010s). Turning to the overall study: An earlier analysis of several hundred of the donors reported roughly 270 Gb of sequence data and some 120 million unique TCR beta sequences from roughly 180 million T cells. Approximately 300 gigabases of sequencing data and around 80 million unique TCR sequences made up an early release that covered around 640 HLA-typed donors. Among the roughly 430 genotyped donors, around 81% belonged to the genetic ancestry cluster associated with self-reported Caucasian donors. The study aimed to test whether cataloging public T cell receptors could reveal signatures of past pathogen exposure. The study profiled the T cell repertoires of some 610 subjects by immunosequencing and related them to cytomegalovirus serostatus. Besides the first cohort of 500 to 700 subjects, a separate validation cohort made up of 95 to 150 different subjects was used. High-throughput TCR immunosequencing, statistical association of individual TCRs with disease status, and machine learning were combined to predict cytomegalovirus infection status. In a later analysis, previously published TCR beta repertoires from 666 donors were re-analyzed and high-resolution HLA genotyping was added so that TCR occurrence patterns could be studied. In the later analysis, no new phenotypic data were used to find candidate immune exposures; instead, reliance was placed on TCR beta sequences and their occurrence across donors. An earlier analysis of approximately 500 of the donors applied high-throughput TCR beta sequencing to assess whether each TCR beta V gene segment acted as functional or pseudogenic. Donor age, sex, ethnicity and CMV serostatus were compiled together with the repertoire data. In a later genetic analysis, genome-wide SNP genotypes for about 65% of the roughly 670 donors were used, and that subset was treated as a discovery cohort. All discovery cohort repertoires had been generated on a single sequencing platform. HLA typing covered class I and class II loci at four-digit resolution. Typing coverage differed by locus: A, B, C, DRB1 and DQB1 were typed in roughly 620-630 donors, DQA1 in 522, DPA1 in approximately 610, and DPB1 in roughly 470. Four to six DR-DQ haplotypes were handled as single units for association and clustering, since linkage in the cohort was strong. Among a few hundred genotyped donors of the cohort, an average of approximately 240,000 unique TCR beta nucleotide sequences were sequenced per donor, about a sixth of them non-productive. General findings and caveats noted by the study authors: In this cohort, only TCR beta chains were sequenced, and detectable features were limited by the absence of alpha or paired-chain data. According to the authors, the approach could potentially be generalized to other disease states and immunological phenotypes. Seventeen rarely observed V segments, including chromosome 9 orphons, were excluded from the earlier analysis of almost 600 of the donors because counts were too low. A later genetic analysis reported fewer N-insertions in productive TCRs among donors in an Asian-associated ancestry cluster than the 666-donor mean. An earlier analysis of 587 of the donors showed that most TCR beta V segments appeared in productive rearrangements either about 87% or about 30% of the time, which broadly matched IMGT annotations. When HLA alleles, especially DR and DQ, strongly co-occurred, attributing TCR associations to individual alleles was difficult. In a later analysis, several top co-occurrence clusters were reported to appear linked to parvovirus B19, influenza, CMV and Epstein-Barr virus. Cytomegalovirus status was reported to be diagnosed by the classifier with high specificity and sensitivity in both the original and validation cohorts. Across donors, most TCR sequences were observed very rarely, whereas some public TCRs were present in many individuals. For the cohort, immune exposure information was limited to CMV serostatus. At a false discovery rate of 0.05, a later analysis linked about 16,000 TCR beta sequences to specific HLA alleles. A cluster of highly shared sequence variants was judged likely to be a technical artifact of the sequencing pipeline. According to a later analysis, TCR association rates differed among HLA loci, with DRB1 alleles showing the most associated TCRs and HLA-C alleles showing the fewest. Roughly uniform sequencing depth across donors was assumed in presence/absence analyses, although this assumption may not hold. A further reported finding was that TCR beta sequences accurately predicted the HLA-A and HLA-B alleles for most subjects in the first cohort. Because some donors lacked HLA typing at each locus, the association tests relied only on the typed subset. In a later genetic analysis, a missense DCLRE1C variant was associated with V-gene and J-gene trimming of TCR beta chains, and the association was replicated in an independent cohort. In a later analysis, most CMV-associated TCR beta chains were found to appear HLA-restricted, with HLA associations seemingly driven largely by CMV exposure. In a later analysis, HLA-associated TCR beta chains were found to be more clonally expanded and to have lower generation probabilities than equally common non-associated chains. In vitro tests confirmed that a few of the cytomegalovirus-associated TCR beta chains recognize cytomegalovirus antigens. The study gave a list of some 150 TCR beta chains associated with cytomegalovirus. Some IMGT-functional V segments, including TRBV6-2 and TRBV6-3, could not be distinguished by the 87-base-pair reads and were therefore excluded. Correlated functional status among segregating V segments might reflect linkage disequilibrium, but an unknown experimental factor could not be ruled out.

CDR1 and CDR2 are drawn from the germline V gene: MNHEY, SVGAGI. CDR3 length: 12 amino acids, cysteine to phenylalanine. This entry keeps only the CDR3 DNA: 36 bases, framed from base 1. The trim is 8 bases for V and 7 bases for J, with a gap of 14 bases between the germline ends. Library preparation used the immunoSEQ multiplex PCR assay. For the multiplex PCR, a mixture combining 60 forward primers for TCR Vbeta segments and 13 reverse primers for TCR Jbeta segments was used. The CDR3 region of rearranged TCR beta genes was amplified from genomic DNA by a multiplex PCR assay. The amplified TCR beta libraries were sequenced on the Illumina HiSeq System as 87-base-pair reads. From the authors' description of their analysis: Across the 670 or so repertoires, a later analysis counted tens of millions of unique TCR beta chains, approximately 10 million of which were shared by at least two donors. Raw reads were error-corrected and collapsed into unique sequences with a nearest-neighbor algorithm that merged closely related sequences to remove PCR and sequencing errors. To assign V, D and J gene segments, CDR3 sequences were aligned to IMGT reference sequences. For a sequence to be retained, a match of at least six nucleotides to both a V gene segment and a J gene segment was required. A rearrangement counted as productive if the CDR3 had no stop codons and remained in frame with V and J, and every other rearrangement counted as non-productive. Following IMGT convention, CDR3 was defined as the stretch from the second conserved V-encoded cysteine up to the conserved J-encoded phenylalanine. In an earlier analysis of more than 550 of the donors, sequences lacking an unambiguous match to a single V gene segment were excluded. An earlier analysis of several hundred of the donors called V segments functional above 56.7% productive rearrangements and segregating when the between-donor standard deviation exceeded 5%. To diagnose cytomegalovirus status from the catalog of TCR beta chain sequences, a statistical classification framework was built. In a later analysis, V and J genes were assigned by comparing TCR nucleotide sequences against IMGT/GENE-DB human TR gene sequences. Using the TCRdist pipeline, a later analysis assigned CDR3 sequences along with most-parsimonious VDJ recombination scenarios. A later analysis defined each TCR beta chain by its CDR3 amino acid sequence plus V-gene family, and excluded reads lacking a unique V-gene family. As a way to deal with suspected cross-contamination and a sequencing artifact, a later analysis dropped 450 to 700 nucleotide sequences that were highly shared and had low generation probability. For each public chain, a later analysis derived a clonal expansion index from normalized ranks of inferred template counts within each repertoire. Generation probabilities in a later analysis came from a VDJ recombination model fitted to out-of-frame rearrangements, and those results were checked against IGoR. In a later analysis, TCR-TCR, TCR-HLA and TCR-CMV co-occurrence was scored with hypergeometric tests, and a repertoire-size bias correction was applied to TCR pairs. In a later analysis, false discovery rates were estimated by permuting HLA or CMV assignments 20 times. In a later analysis, co-occurring TCRs were grouped with DBSCAN, and TCRdist sequence similarity was added when clustering was performed within HLA-allele-positive subsets. For co-occurrence clustering, repertoires with fewer than 30,000 or more than 120,000 public chains were excluded, along with four or five repertoires with anomalous nucleotide sharing. In its TCRdb copy, this immuneACCESS table keeps in-frame sequences only and misses some clones. Where compared with another copy, unresolved V genes explain less than half of these, and the others have no known cause. The DNA gave D and trimming, while V, J and clone size come from that table. For this sample the table gives 95,000 to 110,000 clones, of which more than 75% were detected only once. 5% to 6% of the sample is held by the ten biggest clonotypes.

On this clone itself: The specificity of this receptor is unknown. One base away there is no much larger clone; base qualities are not given.

The cohort comprised fewer than 750 healthy bone marrow donors. At the time of sampling, all cohort members were nominally healthy, though unrecorded immune exposures were likely present. The donor was CMV seropositive and was included in the group of some 290 seropositive cohort members. Each donor provided a peripheral blood sample, and peripheral blood mononuclear cells were used for TCR beta sequencing. Genomic DNA was extracted from the blood cell samples with the Qiagen DNeasy Blood Extraction Kit. The specimen was PBMCs. The chain employs TRBV6-5 and TRBJ1-2; the D segment cannot be called with confidence. The TCR sequence derives from a woman younger than 30 in good health and CMV-seropositive. The CDR3 loop reads CASFSTAGGYTF. In nucleotide form, the sequence is TGTGCCAGCTTCAGTACTGCGGGTGGCTACACCTTC.